This T cell receptor (beta chain) originates from a study of cytomegalovirus exposure and HLA in healthy donors. Study at large: Early released data had tens of millions of unique TCRs, all coming from HLA-typed donors.

This CDR3 contains 15 residues. V shed 3 bases and J shed 10 bases, with 16 bases lying between them. The germline V gene has CDR1 SGHTA and CDR2 FQGNSA. Study observations and caveats: TCR beta sequences numbering some 17,000 were associated with HLA alleles at 0.05 false discovery rate in a later analysis.

In the PCR, 60 Vbeta and 13 Jbeta primers were used. This table comes from immunoSEQ multiplex PCR, and its TCRdb copy is limited to in-frame clones, with some not included. The repertoire holds around 150,000 clones, with 65% to 80% as singletons. A note on this clone: Its specificity is unknown.

The sequencing input was PBMCs. This sequence originates from a man between 35 and 55 years old in good health and CMV-seropositive. The V call is TRBV7-2, the J call TRBJ1-6, with a weak D call TRBD1 (5 bases). The chain's CDR3 is CASSLDGGGGSPLHF. The CDR3 DNA follows: TGTGCCAGCAGCTTGGACGGGGGAGGAGGATCACCCCTCCACTTT.